The source of this T cell receptor (beta chain) is a study of cytomegalovirus exposure and HLA in healthy donors. Study-wide background: Genetic ancestry analysis placed over 65% of the 398 donors that were genotyped in the Caucasian-associated cluster. The study's findings and limits: Across donors, sequencing depth was assumed by presence/absence analyses to be roughly uniform. CMV serostatus was the sole immune exposure information available. Associated with cytomegalovirus, according to the listing, were some 150 TCR beta chains.

PCR used 60 Vbeta primers and 13 Jbeta primers. TCRdb's copy holds only in-frame clones and misses some; the assay was immunoSEQ multiplex PCR. The table lists about 150,000 clones, about 82% of them singletons. Note on this clone: Antigen specificity is unknown.

This CDR3 has 17 amino acids. Per germline, CDR1 LNHNV and CDR2 YYDKDF (reference sequence). Germline trimming cut 1 base from V and 1 base from J; bases unmatched to any gene: 9. Sequencing was done on a sample of PBMCs. This TCR came from a male donor in good health and CMV-seronegative. V usage is TRBV15 and J usage is TRBJ1-1, with 7 bases that match TRBD1. The CDR3 sequence is CATSRVLSPGGNTEAFF. Written as DNA, the CDR3 is TGTGCCACCAGCAGAGTTTTGTCTCCAGGGGGGAACACTGAAGCTTTCTTT.